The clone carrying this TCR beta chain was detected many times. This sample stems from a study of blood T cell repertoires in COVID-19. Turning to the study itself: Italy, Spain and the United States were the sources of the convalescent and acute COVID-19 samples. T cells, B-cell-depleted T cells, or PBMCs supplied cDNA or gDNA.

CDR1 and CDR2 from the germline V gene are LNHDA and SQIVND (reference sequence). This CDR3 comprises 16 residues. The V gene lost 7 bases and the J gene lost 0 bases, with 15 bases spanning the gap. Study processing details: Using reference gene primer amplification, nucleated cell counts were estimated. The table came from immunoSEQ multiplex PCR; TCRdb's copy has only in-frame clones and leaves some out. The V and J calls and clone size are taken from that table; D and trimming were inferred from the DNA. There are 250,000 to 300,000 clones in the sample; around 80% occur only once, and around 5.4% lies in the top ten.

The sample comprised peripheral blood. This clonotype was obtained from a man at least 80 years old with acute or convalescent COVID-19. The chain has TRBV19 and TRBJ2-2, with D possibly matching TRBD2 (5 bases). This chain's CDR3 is CASTRTGPPNTGELFF. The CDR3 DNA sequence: TGTGCCAGTACCAGGACTGGCCCACCGAACACCGGGGAGCTGTTTTTT.